The entry that follows covers one T cell receptor beta chain sequence. What it binds is unknown. Pooling covered second doses at about 4 or about 12 weeks. TCRdb keeps only in-frame clones here, not all; method: immunoSEQ multiplex PCR. Found here are about 160,000 clones, about 90% of them singletons; the top ten hold over 3%. CDR3 length equals 19 residues. V dropped 0 bases and J dropped 0; count of bases not matched to a gene: 12. Per germline, CDR1 SQVTM and CDR2 ANQGSEA. The sample originates from a study of T cell responses to AZD1222 COVID-19 vaccine. Study-level points and caveats: The study reported that nearly half of spike-specific TCRs target unmutated variant regions. Baseline serology detected seropositivity in only six AZD1222 recipients. CD4 TCRs covered the whole spike, strongest at regions 160-218 and 743-854.

The receptor was isolated from an adult who received the AZD1222 COVID-19 vaccine. Sequenced here: peripheral blood, sampled 28 days after the second AZD1222 dose. The V and J genes are TRBV29-1 and TRBJ2-1, with 9 positions matching TRBD2. CDR3 sequence: CSVEDVLAGIVTSYNEQFF. The CDR3, as DNA: TGCAGCGTTGAAGATGTACTAGCGGGCATCGTAACCTCCTACAATGAGCAGTTCTTC.